Below are 20 T cell receptor beta chains sequenced from a single sample in a study of shared clonotypes between healthy human individuals. TCRdb keeps only in-frame clones here, not all; method: immunoSEQ multiplex PCR. The sample includes about 180,000 clones, approximately 95% of them seen just once. The specimen was naive CD4+ T cells sorted from blood. The subset is: CD45RA+ positively selected. These receptors were taken from a woman aged 30 to 39 in good health.

The chain uses TRBV30 and TRBJ2-5, with 8 bases aligning to TRBD2. CDR1 and CDR2 from the germline V gene are GTSNPN and SVGIG (reference sequence). The CDR3 length is 13 residues. V lost 2 bases, J lost 3 bases, and 2 bases stayed unmatched. This CDR3 is CAWSTGGEETQYF. Here the CDR3 DNA reads TGTGCCTGGAGTACGGGAGGGGAAGAGACCCAGTACTTC. The whole variable domain, remainder taken from reference TRBV30 and TRBJ2-5, is SQTIHQWPATLVQPVGSPLSLECTVEGTSNPNLYWYRQAAGRGLQLLFYSVGIGQISSEVPQNLSASRPQDRQFILSSKKLLLSDSGFYLCAWSTGGEETQYFGPGTRLLVL.

In this sample, this clone turned up once. The genes are TRBV27 and TRBJ1-6, with TRBD1 matching over 9 bases. The CDR3 has 21 amino acids. With V trimmed by 6 bases and J by 7 bases, 25 bases remained unmatched. Germline lookup yields CDR1 MNHEY and CDR2 SMNVEV (reference sequence). The CDR3 sequence is CASSPSETGTGYHPLNSPLHF. In DNA, the CDR3 is TGTGCCAGCAGCCCCTCCGAAACCGGGACAGGGTACCATCCTTTAAATTCACCCCTCCACTTT.

The V and J genes are TRBV10-3 and TRBJ2-7; the D gene is possibly TRBD1 (6 bases). Germline-derived CDR1 and CDR2 are ENHRY and SYGVKD. V lost 0 bases, J lost 0 bases, and 9 bases lay in between. This CDR3 region has 15 residues. The CDR3 loop reads CAISESGASSYEQYF. In DNA form, the CDR3 reads TGTGCCATCAGTGAGTCGGGGGCCTCCTCCTACGAGCAGTACTTC.

The chain uses TRBV13 and TRBJ2-7, with unresolved D. The CDR3 extends over 16 amino acids. CDR1 PRHDT and CDR2 FYEKMQ come from the germline V gene (reference sequence). V dropped 5 bases and J dropped 2 bases, with 19 bases sitting between them. CDR3 protein: CASSPPHSPGPYEQYF. CDR3 coding DNA: TGTGCCAGCAGCCCTCCTCACTCCCCGGGCCCCTACGAGCAGTACTTC.

The chain is built from TRBV28 and TRBJ1-2; 9 nucleotides line up with TRBD1. The CDR3 consists of 18 residues. Trimming cost V 1 base and J 8 bases; bases outside gene matches: 17. Germline CDR1 is MDHEN and CDR2 is SYDVKM. CDR3 amino acids: CASSLYSVIDGTGLGYTF. The CDR3 DNA is TGTGCCAGCAGTTTATATTCGGTTATTGACGGGACAGGGTTAGGCTACACCTTC.

The chain has TRBV28 and TRBJ2-7; D possibly corresponds to TRBD1 (6 bases). CDR3 length equals 14 residues. In germline, CDR1 is MDHEN, CDR2 SYDVKM. The ends were cut back, 5 bases at V and 2 bases at J, with 13 bases in the middle. The CDR3 bases are TGTGCCAGCAGTAGACTGACAGGCACCTACGAGCAGTACTTC. Translation: CASSRLTGTYEQYF.

V gene TRBV28 combines with J gene TRBJ2-1; D not resolved. CDR1 is MDHEN and CDR2 is SYDVKM in the germline V gene. The CDR3 totals 15 residues. Deletions cut 3 bases from V and 0 bases from J, with 9 bases between. The CDR3 sequence is CASSFQAGSYNEQFF. The CDR3 coding sequence is TGTGCCAGCAGTTTTCAAGCTGGCTCCTACAATGAGCAGTTCTTC.

This clone was counted only a few times. This chain uses TRBV5-4 with TRBJ1-2; D call uncertain. The CDR3 is 14 amino acids. The V gene's germline CDR1 is SGHNT and CDR2 YYREEE (reference sequence). Trimming removed 4 bases from V and 4 bases from J, with 14 bases in between. The CDR3 is CASSLQTAIYGYTF. Here the CDR3 DNA reads TGTGCCAGCAGCCTACAAACAGCCATCTATGGCTACACCTTC.

This clone was counted a few times. This sample also contains other DNA sequences that code for the same CDR3. The chain uses TRBV11-2 and TRBJ1-1, with unresolved D. The CDR3 is made up of 13 amino acids. Germline CDR1 and CDR2: SGHAT and FQNNGV. V lost 2 bases and J lost 1, with 5 bases in between. The CDR3 bases are TGTGCCAGCAGCTTATCAGAGAACACTGAAGCTTTCTTT. Protein product: CASSLSENTEAFF.

The chain joins TRBV19 to TRBJ1-5, with D unresolved. CDR1 is LNHDA, CDR2 SQIVND, per germline (reference sequence). V was trimmed by 6 bases and J by 2 bases, leaving 11 bases between them. The CDR3 runs to 14 residues. Here the CDR3 reads CASRRDYGNQPQHF. The CDR3 bases are TGTGCCAGTAGACGGGATTATGGCAATCAGCCCCAGCATTTT.

The rearrangement links TRBV7-9 to TRBJ2-7; 12 bases are shared with TRBD2. This CDR3 comprises 15 residues. The germline gives CDR1 SEHNR, CDR2 FQNEAQ (reference sequence). With V trimmed by 6 bases and J by 6 bases, 9 bases remained unmatched. Written as DNA, the CDR3 is TGTGCCAGCAGTATTCGACTAGCGGGGGTACGCGAGCAGTACTTC. Translated, it gives CASSIRLAGVREQYF.

This CDR3 is CASCTLGQSNTEAFF. In DNA form, the CDR3 reads TGTGCCAGCTGTACCCTAGGGCAGTCGAACACTGAAGCTTTCTTT. The V call is TRBV2, the J call TRBJ1-1; unclear D gene. The CDR3 loop spans 15 amino acids. Germline CDR1 is SNHLY and CDR2 is FYNNEI. V shed 8 bases and J shed 1 base, with 17 bases lying between them.

The rearrangement uses TRBV29-1 and TRBJ2-7, with 13 nucleotides matching TRBD2. Trimming removed 6 bases from V and 4 bases from J; junction bases left unmatched: 15. The CDR3 has 17 amino acids. Germline V gene lookup returns CDR1 SQVTM and CDR2 ANQGSEA. The CDR3 DNA is TGCAGCGTCGAACCGGGACTAGCGGGAAGTTTAATATACGAGCAGTACTTC. Amino acids: CSVEPGLAGSLIYEQYF.

The chain is built from TRBV4-2 and TRBJ2-7, with TRBD2 matching over 13 bases. The germline gives CDR1 LGHNA, CDR2 YNFKEQ. Trimming cost V 0 bases and J 0 bases; bases outside gene matches: 5. The length of the CDR3 is 18 residues. The CDR3 protein is CASSQDRGTSGVSYEQYF. The CDR3 DNA reads as TGTGCCAGCAGCCAAGATCGGGGGACTAGCGGGGTCTCCTACGAGCAGTACTTC.

This rearrangement joins TRBV27 to TRBJ1-4, with no clear D. V lost 8 bases, J lost 7 bases, and 29 bases lay in between. The CDR3 consists of 18 residues. The V gene's germline CDR1 is MNHEY and CDR2 SMNVEV (reference sequence). The CDR3, as DNA: TGTGCCAGCCCTTCCCCCCCACGGATCTTAATTGATGGTGAAAAACTGTTTTTT. Protein product: CASPSPPRILIDGEKLFF.

This sequence joins TRBV2 and TRBJ1-3, with D perhaps TRBD1 (6 bases). Germline V CDR1 and CDR2: SNHLY, FYNNEI. V was shortened by 11 bases and J by 0 bases, with 17 bases between the two germline ends. The CDR3 totals 15 residues. The CDR3 DNA follows: TGTGCCGGGGGCGTGGGGGCTAACTCTGGAAACACCATATATTTT. This encodes CAGGVGANSGNTIYF.

The chain employs TRBV2 and TRBJ2-3, with D possibly being TRBD1 (6 bases). V lost 0 bases and J 0 bases, leaving 10 bases between the germline ends. The V gene's germline CDR1 is SNHLY and CDR2 FYNNEI. The CDR3 runs to 16 residues. The CDR3 protein is CASSEAGAYSTDTQYF. DNA for the CDR3: TGTGCCAGCAGTGAAGCGGGGGCATATAGCACAGATACGCAGTATTTT.

V usage is TRBV7-9 and J usage is TRBJ2-7; D is perhaps TRBD1 (8 bases). From germline, CDR1 is SEHNR and CDR2 FQNEAQ (reference sequence). CDR3 length equals 15 residues. Deletions cut 7 bases from V and 7 bases from J, with 23 bases between. CDR3 nucleotide sequence: TGTGCCAGCACCGGGGGGACAGGTGGAGGTGGTGAGCAGTACTTC. This codes for CASTGGTGGGGEQYF.

The J gene is TRBJ1-1, the V gene TRBV6-1; a weak D match, TRBD1 (5 bases). The germline gives CDR1 MNHNS, CDR2 SASEGT. The CDR3 is made up of 13 amino acids. The V end lost 10 bases, the J end lost 5 bases, and 17 bases lay between the germline ends. The CDR3 coding sequence is TGTGCCATCTTCAAGGGCGGGGGAACTGAAGCTTTCTTT. It translates to CAIFKGGGTEAFF.

The V and J genes are TRBV2 and TRBJ1-4, with D unclear. The CDR3 covers 12 residues. The ends were cut back, 5 bases at V and 8 bases at J, with 9 bases in the middle. Germline V gene data show CDR1 as SNHLY and CDR2 as FYNNEI. The CDR3 spells CASSQGREKLFF. DNA of the CDR3: TGTGCCAGCAGTCAAGGCCGGGAAAAACTGTTTTTT.